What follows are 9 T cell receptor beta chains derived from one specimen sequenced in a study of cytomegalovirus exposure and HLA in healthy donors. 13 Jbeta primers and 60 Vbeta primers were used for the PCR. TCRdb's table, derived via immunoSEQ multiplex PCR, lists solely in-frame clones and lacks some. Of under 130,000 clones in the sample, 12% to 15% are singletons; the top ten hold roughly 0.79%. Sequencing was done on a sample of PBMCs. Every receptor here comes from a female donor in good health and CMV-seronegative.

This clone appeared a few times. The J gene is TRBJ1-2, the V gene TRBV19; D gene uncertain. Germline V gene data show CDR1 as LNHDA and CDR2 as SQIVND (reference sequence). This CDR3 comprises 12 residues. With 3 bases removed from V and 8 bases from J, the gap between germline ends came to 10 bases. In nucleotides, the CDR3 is TGTGCCAGTAGTATTGAGGGCCGCGGCTACACCTTC. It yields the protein CASSIEGRGYTF. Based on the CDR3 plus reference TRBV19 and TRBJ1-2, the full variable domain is DGGITQSPKYLFRKEGQNVTLSCEQNLNHDAMYWYRQDPGQGLRLIYYSQIVNDFQKGDIAEGYSVSREKKESFPLTVTSAQKNPTAFYLCASSIEGRGYTFGSGTRLTVV.

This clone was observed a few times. CDR3 bases: TGTGCCAGCAGCTTACAGGGCGCTGGGACTGAAGCTTTCTTT. As protein: CASSLQGAGTEAFF. The chain employs TRBV11-3 and TRBJ1-1, with D perhaps TRBD1 (5 bases). Germline V CDR1 and CDR2: SGHNT, YENEEA. Trimming stripped 2 bases from V and 5 bases from J, with 12 bases between. The CDR3 is 14 amino acids.

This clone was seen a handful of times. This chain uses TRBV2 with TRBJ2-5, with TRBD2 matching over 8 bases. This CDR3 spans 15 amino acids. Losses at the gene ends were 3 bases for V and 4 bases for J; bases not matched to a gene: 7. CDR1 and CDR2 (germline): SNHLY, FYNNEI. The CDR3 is CASSEQGLEGETQYF. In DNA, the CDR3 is TGTGCCAGCAGTGAGCAGGGACTAGAGGGAGAGACCCAGTACTTC.

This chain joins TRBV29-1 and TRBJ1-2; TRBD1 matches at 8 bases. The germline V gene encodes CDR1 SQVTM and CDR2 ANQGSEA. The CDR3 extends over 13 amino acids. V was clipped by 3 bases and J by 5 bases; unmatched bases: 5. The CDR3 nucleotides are TGCAGCGTTGACGACAGGGGACTTTATGGCTACACCTTC. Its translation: CSVDDRGLYGYTF.

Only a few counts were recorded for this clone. The CDR3 DNA is TGTGCCAGCAGCTCTCAACAGGGGGCTAGATCACCCCTCCACTTT. It translates to CASSSQQGARSPLHF. The gene calls are TRBV7-2 and TRBJ1-6, with TRBD1 matching 9 bases. Trimming at V came to 4 bases and at J to 10 bases, leaving 8 bases not matched to a gene. Germline V lookup: CDR1 SGHTA, CDR2 FQGNSA. The CDR3 length is 15 residues. Together with reference TRBV7-2 and TRBJ1-6, the CDR3 gives the full variable domain: GAGVSQSPSNKVTEKGKDVELRCDPISGHTALYWYRQSLGQGLEFLIYFQGNSAPDKSGLPSDRFSAERTGGSVSTLTIQRTQQEDSAVYLCASSSQQGARSPLHFGNGTRLTVT.

The CDR3 sequence is CASSPNWGDSNQPQHF. The CDR3, as DNA: TGCGCCAGCAGCCCCAATTGGGGGGATAGCAATCAGCCCCAGCATTTT. The V call is TRBV4-3, the J call TRBJ1-5; D possibly corresponds to TRBD1 (5 bases). V was cut by 4 bases and J by 0 bases, with 13 bases left in between. From germline, CDR1 is LGHNA and CDR2 YSLEER. The CDR3 loop spans 16 amino acids.

The CDR3 loop is CASGVVAGGPRTDTQYF. CDR3 DNA: TGTGCCAGCGGGGTGGTAGCGGGGGGGCCGAGGACAGATACGCAGTATTTT. The V and J genes are TRBV2 and TRBJ2-3, with TRBD2 identical over 11 bases. CDR3 length equals 17 residues. V lost 8 bases and J lost 3; bases outside the gene matches: 13. From germline, CDR1 is SNHLY and CDR2 FYNNEI.

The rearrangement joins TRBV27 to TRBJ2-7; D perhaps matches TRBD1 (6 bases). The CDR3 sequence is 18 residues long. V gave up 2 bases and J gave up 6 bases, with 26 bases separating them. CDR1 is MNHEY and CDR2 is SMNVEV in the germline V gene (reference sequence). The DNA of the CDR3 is TGTGCCAGCAGTTTACTTCTGGGGTCCCTCGGGACAAGGGGCGAGCAGTACTTC. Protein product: CASSLLLGSLGTRGEQYF.

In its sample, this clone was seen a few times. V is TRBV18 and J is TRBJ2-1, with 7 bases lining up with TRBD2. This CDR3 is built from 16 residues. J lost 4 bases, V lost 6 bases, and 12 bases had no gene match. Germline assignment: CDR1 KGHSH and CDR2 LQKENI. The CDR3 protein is CASSRGEGFPYNEQFF. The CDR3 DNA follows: TGTGCCAGCTCGCGCGGGGAGGGCTTCCCATACAATGAGCAGTTCTTC.